This paragraph covers one T cell receptor beta chain sequence. The antigen is unknown. The authors cocultured the mixed lymphocyte reaction cells at 37 degrees C for approximately six days. This specimen belongs to a study of siplizumab effects on memory and regulatory T cells. Study results and caveats: Proliferating siplizumab-cultured Tregs lacked confirmed suppressive function. Naive T cells looked more diverse than memory cells, and they looked like major contributors to the alloresponse.

Germline CDR1 and CDR2: SGHAT and FQNNGV. J was trimmed by 1 base and V by 3 bases; bases with no gene match: 1. The CDR3 totals 15 residues. Sequencing was performed with immunoSEQ multiplex PCR; in TCRdb, only in-frame clones are kept and a portion is missing. Of 9,500 to 11,000 clones in the sample, around 45% were seen once. This rearrangement joins TRBV11-2 to TRBJ2-2, with 8 bases aligning to TRBD2. The sample was CFSE-low (dividing) CD8+ T cells sorted from an allogeneic mixed lymphocyte reaction. The sequence came from a human donor in good health; the cells came from an allogeneic mixed lymphocyte reaction. The CDR3 DNA reads TGTGCCAGCAGCTTCAGCGGGGGGAACACCGGGGAGCTGTTTTTT. This encodes CASSFSGGNTGELFF.